These T cell receptor beta chains were read from a single sample in a study of shared clonotypes between healthy human individuals. Assay used: immunoSEQ multiplex PCR; TCRdb lists only in-frame clones, some missing. Of a few million clones listed, 85% to 95% are singletons. Sequenced input: naive CD4+ T cells from PBMCs. The receptors were gathered from a man aged 18-30 years in good health. Some clones in this sample may be carry-over from other donors' samples. The CDR3 runs from the conserved cysteine through the conserved F or W. Fields, in order: J gene, V gene, CDR3 protein.

j_gene: TRBJ1-5; v_gene: TRBV30; CDR3aa: CAWTHRGDQPQHF
j_gene: TRBJ2-6; v_gene: TRBV5-1; CDR3aa: CASRTGVVSGANVLTF
j_gene: TRBJ1-2; v_gene: TRBV19; CDR3aa: CASSSARIYYGYTF
j_gene: TRBJ2-7; v_gene: TRBV5-1; CDR3aa: CASSHGVTYEQYF
j_gene: TRBJ1-3; v_gene: TRBV29-1; CDR3aa: CSVEVGSGNTIYF
j_gene: TRBJ1-1; v_gene: TRBV29-1; CDR3aa: CSVVEGRVTEAFF
j_gene: TRBJ1-2; v_gene: TRBV18; CDR3aa: CASSQTGGSYGYTF
j_gene: TRBJ1-5; v_gene: TRBV7-2; CDR3aa: CASSPDVDQPQHF
j_gene: TRBJ1-5; v_gene: TRBV28; CDR3aa: CASSYGQGNQPQHF
j_gene: TRBJ2-3; v_gene: TRBV7-3; CDR3aa: CASSPRTGDTQYF
j_gene: TRBJ2-1; v_gene: TRBV28; CDR3aa: CASSLSVNRNEQFF
j_gene: TRBJ2-3; v_gene: TRBV29-1; CDR3aa: CSVGAPTGTGTDTQYF
j_gene: TRBJ1-1; v_gene: TRBV28; CDR3aa: CASSFLAGMMNTEAFF
j_gene: TRBJ2-2; v_gene: TRBV9; CDR3aa: CASSADPIPVELFF
j_gene: TRBJ2-7; v_gene: TRBV6-5; CDR3aa: CASRRPSPTYEQYF
j_gene: TRBJ2-1; v_gene: TRBV7-8; CDR3aa: CASTTPARIYNEQFF
j_gene: TRBJ1-3; v_gene: TRBV19; CDR3aa: CASTRDLSSGNTIYF
j_gene: TRBJ2-5; v_gene: TRBV18; CDR3aa: CASSRTGLQETQYF
j_gene: TRBJ1-4; v_gene: TRBV7-9; CDR3aa: CASSPGQGAREKLFF
j_gene: TRBJ2-7; v_gene: TRBV6-6; CDR3aa: CASSPPFADSYEQYF
j_gene: TRBJ2-6; v_gene: TRBV27; CDR3aa: CASSPDRPSSGANVLTF
j_gene: TRBJ2-1; v_gene: TRBV15; CDR3aa: CATSRPRGSVNEQFF
j_gene: TRBJ1-5; v_gene: TRBV27; CDR3aa: CASSAGTVSNQPQHF
j_gene: TRBJ1-1; v_gene: TRBV29-1; CDR3aa: CSVWTGLNTEAFF
j_gene: TRBJ2-1; v_gene: TRBV9; CDR3aa: CASSPGTADNEQFF
j_gene: TRBJ1-4; v_gene: TRBV28; CDR3aa: CASSFQGAGNEKLFF
j_gene: TRBJ2-7; v_gene: TRBV9; CDR3aa: CASSRIAGGPYEQYF
j_gene: TRBJ2-7; v_gene: TRBV19; CDR3aa: CASSATGGYSYEQYF
j_gene: TRBJ2-7; v_gene: TRBV27; CDR3aa: CASSLFTSGNEQYF
j_gene: TRBJ2-1; v_gene: TRBV5-1; CDR3aa: CASSSLAGPYNEQFF
j_gene: TRBJ2-7; v_gene: TRBV5-1; CDR3aa: CASSYSTTSGRYEQYF
j_gene: TRBJ2-5; v_gene: TRBV7-8; CDR3aa: CASSVGLAGTETQYF
j_gene: TRBJ2-5; v_gene: TRBV7-2; CDR3aa: CASSPLLTQETQYF
j_gene: TRBJ2-7; v_gene: TRBV7-2; CDR3aa: CASSSGLAGPYEQYF
j_gene: TRBJ1-2; v_gene: TRBV18; CDR3aa: CASEGTPTAGYTF
j_gene: TRBJ1-2; v_gene: TRBV28; CDR3aa: CASSIGTGKSYTF
j_gene: TRBJ1-5; v_gene: TRBV27; CDR3aa: CASSSRGGRINQPQHF
j_gene: TRBJ2-5; v_gene: TRBV21-1; CDR3aa: CASTKKETQYF
j_gene: TRBJ2-7; v_gene: TRBV6-1; CDR3aa: CASSAGLPYEQYF
j_gene: TRBJ2-1; v_gene: TRBV7-3; CDR3aa: CASSQQASINEQFF
j_gene: TRBJ2-1; v_gene: TRBV5-1; CDR3aa: CASSLGESSYNEQFF
j_gene: TRBJ2-1; v_gene: TRBV7-3; CDR3aa: CASSPRRDSFNEQFF
j_gene: TRBJ2-7; v_gene: TRBV19; CDR3aa: CASSMWLVTPYEQYF
j_gene: TRBJ1-4; v_gene: TRBV6-5; CDR3aa: CASSFRLNEKLFF
j_gene: TRBJ1-4; v_gene: TRBV25-1; CDR3aa: CASSVGAAQGLNEKLFF
j_gene: TRBJ1-2; v_gene: TRBV5-1; CDR3aa: CASAPGGTGGINYGYTF
j_gene: TRBJ2-3; v_gene: TRBV6-1; CDR3aa: CASSEAISTDTQYF
j_gene: TRBJ1-1; v_gene: TRBV6-5; CDR3aa: CASSRYPPLNTEAFF
j_gene: TRBJ2-7; v_gene: TRBV5-4; CDR3aa: CASSLIGAGLSYEQYF
j_gene: TRBJ2-5; v_gene: TRBV19; CDR3aa: CASSTTSGRSETQYF